The clone carrying this T cell receptor beta chain appeared many times. Antigen unknown. Using a J-beta primer mix together with a sample-barcoded 5' primer, a second PCR was run for about 6 to 12 cycles. TCRdb used MiXCR to reprocess the 5' RACE reads, holding one entry per CDR3 protein. Among about 1.7 million distinct CDR3 sequences listed, roughly 27% were seen once. This sample was taken from a study of blood T cells in healthy people across ages. Study-wide points: Not knowing donor CMV status may have confounded expanded clonotype changes. TCR beta diversity tracked closely with naive T cell percentage.

Germline V CDR1 and CDR2: DFQATT, SNEGSKA (reference sequence). Deletions cut 5 bases from V and 3 bases from J, with 8 bases between. The CDR3 covers 11 residues. Sequences were obtained from blood. V usage is TRBV20-1 and J usage is TRBJ2-7; D unresolved. The origin of this receptor is a young woman in good health. DNA of the CDR3: TGCAGTGCTCCCCAAGACTACGAGCAGTACTTC. It translates to CSAPQDYEQYF.